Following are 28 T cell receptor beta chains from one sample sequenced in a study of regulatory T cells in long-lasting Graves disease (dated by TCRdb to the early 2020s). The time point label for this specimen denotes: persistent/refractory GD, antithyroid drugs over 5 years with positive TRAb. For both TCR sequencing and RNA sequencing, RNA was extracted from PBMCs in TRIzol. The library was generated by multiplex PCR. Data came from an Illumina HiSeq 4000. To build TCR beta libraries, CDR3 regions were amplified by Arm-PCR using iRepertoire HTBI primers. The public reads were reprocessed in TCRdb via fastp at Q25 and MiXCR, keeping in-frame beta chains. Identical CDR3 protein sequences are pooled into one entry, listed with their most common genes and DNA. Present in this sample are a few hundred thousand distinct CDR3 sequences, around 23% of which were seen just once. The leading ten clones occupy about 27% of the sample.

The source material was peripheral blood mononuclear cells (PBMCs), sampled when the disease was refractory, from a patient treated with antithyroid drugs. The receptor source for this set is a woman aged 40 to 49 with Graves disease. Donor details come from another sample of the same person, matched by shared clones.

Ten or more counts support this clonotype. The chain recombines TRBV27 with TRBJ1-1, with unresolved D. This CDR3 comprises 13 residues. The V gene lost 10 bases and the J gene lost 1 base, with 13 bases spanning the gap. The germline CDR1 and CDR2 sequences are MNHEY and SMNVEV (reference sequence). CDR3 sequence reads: CATSLTANTEAFF. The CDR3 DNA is TGTGCCACCTCCCTAACCGCGAACACTGAAGCTTTCTTT.

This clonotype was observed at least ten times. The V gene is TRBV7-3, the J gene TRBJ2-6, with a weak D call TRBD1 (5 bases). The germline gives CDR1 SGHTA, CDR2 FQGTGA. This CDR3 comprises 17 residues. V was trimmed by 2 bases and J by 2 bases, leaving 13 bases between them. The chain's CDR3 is CASSLADSGTGANVLTF. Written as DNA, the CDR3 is TGTGCCAGCAGCTTAGCTGATTCAGGGACTGGGGCCAACGTCCTGACTTTC.

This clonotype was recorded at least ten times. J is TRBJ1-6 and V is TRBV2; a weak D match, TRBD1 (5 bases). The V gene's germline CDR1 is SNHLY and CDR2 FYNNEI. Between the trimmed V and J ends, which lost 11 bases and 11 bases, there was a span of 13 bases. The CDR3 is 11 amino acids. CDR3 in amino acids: CAGGRSPPLHF. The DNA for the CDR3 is TGTGCCGGGGGGAGGTCCCCACCCCTCCACTTT.

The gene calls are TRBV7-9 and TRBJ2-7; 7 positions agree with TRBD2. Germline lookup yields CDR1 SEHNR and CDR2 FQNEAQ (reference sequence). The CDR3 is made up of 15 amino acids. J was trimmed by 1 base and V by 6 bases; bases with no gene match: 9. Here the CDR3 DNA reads TGTGCCAGCAGGCGCCGGGACTACGGATCCTACGAGCAGTACTTC. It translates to CASRRRDYGSYEQYF.

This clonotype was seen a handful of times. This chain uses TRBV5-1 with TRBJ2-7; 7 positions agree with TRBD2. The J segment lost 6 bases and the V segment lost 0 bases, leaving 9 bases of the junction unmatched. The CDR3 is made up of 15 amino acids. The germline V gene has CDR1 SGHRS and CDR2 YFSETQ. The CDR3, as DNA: TGCGCCAGCAGCTTGGGTTCTGCGGGAGTCGTCGAGCAGTACTTC. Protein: CASSLGSAGVVEQYF. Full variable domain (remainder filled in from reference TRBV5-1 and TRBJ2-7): KAGVTQTPRYLIKTRGQQVTLSCSPISGHRSVSWYQQTPGQGLQFLFEYFSETQRNKGNFPGRFSGRQFSNSRSEMNVSTLELGDSALYLCASSLGSAGVVEQYFGPGTRLTVT.

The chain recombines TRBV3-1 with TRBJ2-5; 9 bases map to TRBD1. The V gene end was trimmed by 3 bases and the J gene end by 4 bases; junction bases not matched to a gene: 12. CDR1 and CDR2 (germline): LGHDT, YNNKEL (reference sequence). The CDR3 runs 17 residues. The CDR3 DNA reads TGTGCCAGCAGCCATATTACAGGGGGCAAGTTTACAGAGACCCAGTACTTC. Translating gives CASSHITGGKFTETQYF.

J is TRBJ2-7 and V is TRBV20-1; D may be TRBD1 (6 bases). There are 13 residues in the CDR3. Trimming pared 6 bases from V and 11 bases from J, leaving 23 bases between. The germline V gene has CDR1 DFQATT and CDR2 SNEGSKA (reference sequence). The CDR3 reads CSADPGGLGGKYF. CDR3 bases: TGCAGTGCCGACCCTGGGGGCCTGGGTGGAAAGTACTTC.

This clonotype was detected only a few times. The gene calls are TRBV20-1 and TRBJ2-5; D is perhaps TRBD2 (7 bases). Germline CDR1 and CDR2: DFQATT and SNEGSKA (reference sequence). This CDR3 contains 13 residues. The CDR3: CSLEGGAGETQYF. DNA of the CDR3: TGCAGCCTAGAGGGGGGGGCTGGAGAGACCCAGTACTTC.

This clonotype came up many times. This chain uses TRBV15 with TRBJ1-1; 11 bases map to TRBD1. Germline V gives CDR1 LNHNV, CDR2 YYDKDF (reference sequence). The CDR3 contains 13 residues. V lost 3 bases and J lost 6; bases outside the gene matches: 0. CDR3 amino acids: CATSRGQGAEAFF. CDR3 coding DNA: TGTGCCACCAGCAGGGGACAGGGGGCTGAAGCTTTCTTT.

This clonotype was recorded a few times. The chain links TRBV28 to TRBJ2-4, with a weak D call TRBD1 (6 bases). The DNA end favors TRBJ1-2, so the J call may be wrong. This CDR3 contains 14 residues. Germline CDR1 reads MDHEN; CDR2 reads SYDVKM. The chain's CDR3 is CASRTSGDGYGYTF. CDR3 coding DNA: TGTGCCAGCCGGACTTCAGGGGATGGCTATGGCTACACCTTC.

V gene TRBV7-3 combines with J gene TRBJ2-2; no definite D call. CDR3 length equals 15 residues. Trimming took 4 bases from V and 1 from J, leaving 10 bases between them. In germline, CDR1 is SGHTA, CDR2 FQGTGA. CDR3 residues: CASSSGRLNTGELFF. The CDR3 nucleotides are TGTGCCAGCAGCTCCGGACGGCTGAACACCGGGGAGCTGTTTTTT.

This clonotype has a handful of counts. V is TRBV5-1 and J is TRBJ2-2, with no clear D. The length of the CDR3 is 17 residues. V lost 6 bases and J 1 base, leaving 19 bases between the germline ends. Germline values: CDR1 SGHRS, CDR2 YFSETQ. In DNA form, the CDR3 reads TGCGCCAGCAATCGAGACACTCACGCAATGAACACCGGGGAGCTGTTTTTT. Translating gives CASNRDTHAMNTGELFF.

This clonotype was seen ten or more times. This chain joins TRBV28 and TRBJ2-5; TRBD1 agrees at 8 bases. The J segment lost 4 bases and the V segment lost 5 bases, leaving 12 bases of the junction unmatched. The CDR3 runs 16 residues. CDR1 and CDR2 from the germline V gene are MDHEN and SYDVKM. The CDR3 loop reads CASSRDRLFSGETQYF. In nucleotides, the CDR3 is TGTGCCAGCAGTCGGGACAGGCTATTTTCGGGAGAGACCCAGTACTTC.

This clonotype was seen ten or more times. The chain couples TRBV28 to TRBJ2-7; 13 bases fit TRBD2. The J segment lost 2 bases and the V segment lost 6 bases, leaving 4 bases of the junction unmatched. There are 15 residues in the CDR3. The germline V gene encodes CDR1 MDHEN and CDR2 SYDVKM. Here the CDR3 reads CASSEGTSGTYEQYF. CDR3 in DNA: TGTGCCAGCAGCGAGGGGACTAGCGGGACCTACGAGCAGTACTTC.

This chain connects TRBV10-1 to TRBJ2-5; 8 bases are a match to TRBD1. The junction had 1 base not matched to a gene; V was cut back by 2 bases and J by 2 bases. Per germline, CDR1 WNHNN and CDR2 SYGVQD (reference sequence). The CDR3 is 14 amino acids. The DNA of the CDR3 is TGCGCCAGCAGTGAGGGGACAGGACAAGAGACCCAGTACTTC. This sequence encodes CASSEGTGQETQYF.

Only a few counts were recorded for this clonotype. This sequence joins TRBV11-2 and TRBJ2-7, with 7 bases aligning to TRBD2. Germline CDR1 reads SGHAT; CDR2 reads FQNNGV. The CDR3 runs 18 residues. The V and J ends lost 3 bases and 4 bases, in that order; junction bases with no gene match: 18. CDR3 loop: CASSFPPLLAEEGYEQYF. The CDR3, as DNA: TGTGCCAGCAGCTTCCCCCCCCTGCTAGCGGAAGAGGGTTACGAGCAGTACTTC.

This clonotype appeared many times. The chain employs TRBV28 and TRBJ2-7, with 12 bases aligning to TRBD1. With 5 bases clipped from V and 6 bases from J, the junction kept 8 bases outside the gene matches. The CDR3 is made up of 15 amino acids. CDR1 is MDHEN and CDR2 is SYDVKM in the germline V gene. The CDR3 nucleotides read TGTGCCAGCAGTCCTCGGGACAGGGGGCAATCCGAGCAGTACTTC. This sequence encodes CASSPRDRGQSEQYF.

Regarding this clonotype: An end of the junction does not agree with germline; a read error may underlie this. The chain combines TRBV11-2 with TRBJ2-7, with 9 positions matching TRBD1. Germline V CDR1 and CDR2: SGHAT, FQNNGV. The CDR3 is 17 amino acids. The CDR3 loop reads CASSSRRPGQGAYGQYF. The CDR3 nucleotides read TGTGCCAGCAGCTCCCGCCGACCGGGACAGGGTGCCTACGGGCAGTACTTC.

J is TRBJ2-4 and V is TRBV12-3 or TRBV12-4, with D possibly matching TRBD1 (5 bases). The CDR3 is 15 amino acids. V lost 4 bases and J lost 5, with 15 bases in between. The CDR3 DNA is TGTGCCAGCAGTTCGCTCTCAGGGTTGCAAAACATTCAGTACTTC. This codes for CASSSLSGLQNIQYF.

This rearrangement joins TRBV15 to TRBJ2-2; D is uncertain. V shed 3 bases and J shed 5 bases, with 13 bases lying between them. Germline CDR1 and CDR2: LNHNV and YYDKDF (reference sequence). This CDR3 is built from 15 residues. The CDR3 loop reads CATSSNYRTTGELFF. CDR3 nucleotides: TGTGCCACCAGCAGCAACTATCGGACGACCGGGGAGCTGTTTTTT. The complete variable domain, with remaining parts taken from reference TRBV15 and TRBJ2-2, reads DAMVIQNPRYQVTQFGKPVTLSCSQTLNHNVMYWYQQKSSQAPKLLFHYYDKDFNNEADTPDNFQSRRPNTSFCFLDIRSPGLGDTAMYLCATSSNYRTTGELFFGEGSRLTVL.

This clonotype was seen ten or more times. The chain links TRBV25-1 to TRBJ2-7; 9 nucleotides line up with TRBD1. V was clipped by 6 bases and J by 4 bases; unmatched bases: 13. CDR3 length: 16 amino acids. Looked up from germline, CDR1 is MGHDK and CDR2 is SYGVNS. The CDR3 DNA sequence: TGTGCCAGCAGGGCGGTGACAGGGGGTGAGAGATACGAGCAGTACTTC. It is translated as CASRAVTGGERYEQYF.

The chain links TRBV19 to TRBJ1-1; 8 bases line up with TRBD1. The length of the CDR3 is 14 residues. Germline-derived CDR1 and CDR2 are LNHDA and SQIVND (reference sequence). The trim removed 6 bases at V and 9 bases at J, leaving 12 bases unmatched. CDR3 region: CASRGQVGLTKAFF. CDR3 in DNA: TGTGCCAGTAGGGGACAGGTTGGATTGACTAAAGCTTTCTTT. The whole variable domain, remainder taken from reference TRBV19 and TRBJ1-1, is DGGITQSPKYLFRKEGQNVTLSCEQNLNHDAMYWYRQDPGQGLRLIYYSQIVNDFQKGDIAEGYSVSREKKESFPLTVTSAQKNPTAFYLCASRGQVGLTKAFFGQGTRLTVV.

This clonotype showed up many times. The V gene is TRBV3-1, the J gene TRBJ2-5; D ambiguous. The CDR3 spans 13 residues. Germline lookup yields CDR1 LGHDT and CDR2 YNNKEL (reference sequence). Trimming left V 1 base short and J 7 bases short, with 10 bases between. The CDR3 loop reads CASSQVNWGTQYF. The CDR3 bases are TGTGCCAGCAGCCAAGTGAATTGGGGGACCCAGTACTTC.

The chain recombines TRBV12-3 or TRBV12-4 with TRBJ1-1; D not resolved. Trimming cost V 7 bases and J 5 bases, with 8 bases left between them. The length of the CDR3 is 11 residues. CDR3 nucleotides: TGTGCCAGCAACTCGGGGACTGAAGCTTTCTTT. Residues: CASNSGTEAFF.

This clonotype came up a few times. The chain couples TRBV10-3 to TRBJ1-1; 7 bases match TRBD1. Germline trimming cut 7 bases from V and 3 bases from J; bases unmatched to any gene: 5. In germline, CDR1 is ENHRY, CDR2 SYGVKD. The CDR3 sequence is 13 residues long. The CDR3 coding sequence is TGTGCCATCAACAGGGGTGGGGACACTGAAGCTTTCTTT. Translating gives CAINRGGDTEAFF.

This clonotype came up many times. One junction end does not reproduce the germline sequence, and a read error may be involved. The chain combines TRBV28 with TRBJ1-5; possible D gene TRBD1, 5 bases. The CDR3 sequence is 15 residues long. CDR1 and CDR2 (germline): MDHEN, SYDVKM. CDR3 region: CASSLPTGSNQPQHF. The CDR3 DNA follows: TGTGCCAGTAGTTTACCCACAGGCTCTAATCAGCCCCAGCATTTT.

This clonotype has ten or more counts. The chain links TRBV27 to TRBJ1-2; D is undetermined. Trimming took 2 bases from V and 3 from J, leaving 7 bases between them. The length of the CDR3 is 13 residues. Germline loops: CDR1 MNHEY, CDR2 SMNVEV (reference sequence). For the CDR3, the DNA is TGTGCCAGCAGTTTAAAACGGCACTATGGCTACACCTTC. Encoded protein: CASSLKRHYGYTF.

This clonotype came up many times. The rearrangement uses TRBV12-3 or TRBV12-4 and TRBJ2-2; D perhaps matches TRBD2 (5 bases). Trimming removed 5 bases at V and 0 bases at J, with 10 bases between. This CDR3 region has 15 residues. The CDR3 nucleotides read TGTGCCAGCAGTCCCAGCGGAGCGAACACCGGGGAGCTGTTTTTT. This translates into CASSPSGANTGELFF.